A selection of T cell receptor beta chains follows, all from one sample in a study of cytomegalovirus exposure and HLA in healthy donors. Measured with immunoSEQ multiplex PCR; TCRdb has only the in-frame clones, and not every one. The sample has roughly 150,000 clones, 94% seen once. The specimen sequenced was PBMCs. These receptors originate from a man between 18 and 35 years old in good health and CMV-seropositive. CDR3s include the opening cysteine and the closing phenylalanine or tryptophan. The D gene is left open where the match is weak. The size of a clone is reported for some rows only, either as once, few or many, or as a class for expanded clones.

v_call: TRBV13
clone_size: -
d_call: -
j_call: TRBJ2-7
cdr3_nt: TGTGCCAGCAGCCCCGGGGGATCACGTCCTGGGGTCTACGAGCAGTACTTC
cdr3_aa: CASSPGGSRPGVYEQYF

v_call: TRBV19
clone_size: few
d_call: -
j_call: TRBJ1-5
cdr3_nt: TGTGCCAGTAGTAACCGTCAGGGTGATCAGCCCCAGCATTTT
cdr3_aa: CASSNRQGDQPQHF

v_call: TRBV29-1
clone_size: -
d_call: TRBD1
j_call: TRBJ1-1
cdr3_nt: TGCAGCGTTCTGACAGGGGAGAACACTGAAGCTTTCTTT
cdr3_aa: CSVLTGENTEAFF

v_call: TRBV5-6
clone_size: -
d_call: -
j_call: TRBJ2-7
cdr3_nt: TGTGCCAGCAGCTTGGCCCAGCGTTTCCCCTACGAGCAGTACTTC
cdr3_aa: CASSLAQRFPYEQYF

v_call: TRBV27
clone_size: once
d_call: TRBD2
j_call: TRBJ2-3
cdr3_nt: TGTGCCAGCAGTTTAGGACTAGCGGGTAGCACAGATACGCAGTATTTT
cdr3_aa: CASSLGLAGSTDTQYF

v_call: TRBV6-1
clone_size: -
d_call: TRBD1
j_call: TRBJ2-3
cdr3_nt: TGTGCCAGCAGTGACCTAGGACAGGGTATTAGGGATACGCAGTATTTT
cdr3_aa: CASSDLGQGIRDTQYF

v_call: TRBV5-1
clone_size: -
d_call: TRBD2
j_call: TRBJ2-1
cdr3_nt: TGCGCCAGCAGCACGACGGAACTAGCGGGGTACAATGAGCAGTTCTTC
cdr3_aa: CASSTTELAGYNEQFF

v_call: TRBV7-9
clone_size: -
d_call: TRBD1
j_call: TRBJ1-2
cdr3_nt: TGTGCCAGCAGCTGGACAGGGACTAACTATGGCTACACCTTC
cdr3_aa: CASSWTGTNYGYTF

v_call: TRBV5-1
clone_size: -
d_call: -
j_call: TRBJ2-7
cdr3_nt: TGCGCCAGCAGCTTGATGGGAACAGGGTACGTCTACGAGCAGTACTTC
cdr3_aa: CASSLMGTGYVYEQYF

v_call: TRBV19
clone_size: -
d_call: -
j_call: TRBJ1-5
cdr3_nt: TGTGCCAGTAGTTTAGGGGGGGTTCAGCCCCAGCATTTT
cdr3_aa: CASSLGGVQPQHF

v_call: TRBV2
clone_size: -
d_call: -
j_call: TRBJ2-7
cdr3_nt: TGTGCCAGCAGGTCCTATTACTACGAGCAGTACTTC
cdr3_aa: CASRSYYYEQYF

v_call: TRBV4-1
clone_size: -
d_call: TRBD1
j_call: TRBJ2-7
cdr3_nt: TGCGCCAGCAGCCAGACAGGGGGGTACGAGCAGTACTTC
cdr3_aa: CASSQTGGYEQYF

v_call: TRBV28
clone_size: -
d_call: -
j_call: TRBJ2-3
cdr3_nt: TGTGCCAGCAACCCGATTCCCTATAACACAGATACGCAGTATTTT
cdr3_aa: CASNPIPYNTDTQYF

v_call: TRBV5-8
clone_size: -
d_call: -
j_call: TRBJ1-4
cdr3_nt: TGTGCCAGCAGCAACCGGGACACAACGACTAATGAAAAACTGTTTTTT
cdr3_aa: CASSNRDTTTNEKLFF

v_call: TRBV4-2
clone_size: -
d_call: TRBD2
j_call: TRBJ2-1
cdr3_nt: TGTGCCAGCAGCCAAGGGGCCGGGACTAGCGATTACAATGAGCAGTTCTTC
cdr3_aa: CASSQGAGTSDYNEQFF

v_call: TRBV6-1
clone_size: -
d_call: TRBD1
j_call: TRBJ1-1
cdr3_nt: TGTGCCAGCAGTAGGGACAGCTACACTGAAGCTTTCTTT
cdr3_aa: CASSRDSYTEAFF

v_call: TRBV27
clone_size: -
d_call: -
j_call: TRBJ2-1
cdr3_nt: TGTGCCAGCAGTAAAGACAGGGCGGGGGAGCAGTTCTTC
cdr3_aa: CASSKDRAGEQFF

v_call: TRBV28
clone_size: -
d_call: -
j_call: TRBJ2-1
cdr3_nt: TGTGCCAGCAGTTTAGTAAGATTTACCCGGGACTCCGATAGGAGCCCCTACAATGAGCAGTTCTTC
cdr3_aa: CASSLVRFTRDSDRSPYNEQFF

v_call: TRBV13
clone_size: -
d_call: TRBD1
j_call: TRBJ2-7
cdr3_nt: TGTGCCAGCAGCTTAATACAGGGGGTTATCTACGAGCAGTACTTC
cdr3_aa: CASSLIQGVIYEQYF